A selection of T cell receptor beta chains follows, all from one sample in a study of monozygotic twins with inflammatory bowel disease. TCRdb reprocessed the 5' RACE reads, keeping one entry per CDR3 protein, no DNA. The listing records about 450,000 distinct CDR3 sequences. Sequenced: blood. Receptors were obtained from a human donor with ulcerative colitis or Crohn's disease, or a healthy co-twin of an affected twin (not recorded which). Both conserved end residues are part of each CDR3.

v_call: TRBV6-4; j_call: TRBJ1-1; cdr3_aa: CASSPRDGMNTEAFF
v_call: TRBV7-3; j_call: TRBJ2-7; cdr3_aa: CASSLTGASYEQYF
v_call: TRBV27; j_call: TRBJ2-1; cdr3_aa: CATEDRGLDNEQFF
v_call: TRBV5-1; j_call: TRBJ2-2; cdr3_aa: CASSLKPANTGELFF
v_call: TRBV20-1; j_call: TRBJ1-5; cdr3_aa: CSARGTGKPFNQPQHF
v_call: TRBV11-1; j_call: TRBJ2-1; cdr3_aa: CASSPTPGQGDFGSYNEQFF
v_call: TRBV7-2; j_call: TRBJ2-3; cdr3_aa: CASSLNSGRTDTQYF
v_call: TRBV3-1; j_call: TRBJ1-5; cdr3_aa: CASSQTGDGQPQHF
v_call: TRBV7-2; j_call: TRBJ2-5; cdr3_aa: CASSRATSMGETQYF
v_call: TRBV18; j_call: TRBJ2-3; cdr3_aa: CASSPPITDTQYF
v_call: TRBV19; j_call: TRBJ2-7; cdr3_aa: CASSADRDGFYEQYF
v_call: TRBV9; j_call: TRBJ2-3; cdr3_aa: CASSVGSLTDTQYF
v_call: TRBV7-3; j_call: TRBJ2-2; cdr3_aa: CASSLLRGGAGELFF
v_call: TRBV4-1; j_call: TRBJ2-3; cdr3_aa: CASSRGLAGGLTSTDTQYF
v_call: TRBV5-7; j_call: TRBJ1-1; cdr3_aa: CASSSIWTGWTEAFF
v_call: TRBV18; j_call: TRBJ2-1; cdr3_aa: CASSPSLAGANEQFF
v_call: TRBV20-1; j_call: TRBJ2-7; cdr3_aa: CSARLGLVGYEQYF
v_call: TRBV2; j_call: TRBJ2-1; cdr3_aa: CASTEQGFTSNEQFF
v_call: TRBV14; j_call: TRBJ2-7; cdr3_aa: CASSRPGTPYEQYF
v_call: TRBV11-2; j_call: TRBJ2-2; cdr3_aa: CASRYWGQNTGELFF
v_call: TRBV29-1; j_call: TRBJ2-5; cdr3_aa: CSLGLAETETQYF
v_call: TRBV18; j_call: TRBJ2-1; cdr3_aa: CASSPPTGYNEQFF
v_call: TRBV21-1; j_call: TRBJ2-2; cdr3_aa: CASSKRGSANTGELFF
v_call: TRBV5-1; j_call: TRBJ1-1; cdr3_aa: CASSTQGTEAFF
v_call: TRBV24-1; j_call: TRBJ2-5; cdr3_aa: CATSNFGMAQYF
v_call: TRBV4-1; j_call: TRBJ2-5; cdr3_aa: CASSLGANQETQYF
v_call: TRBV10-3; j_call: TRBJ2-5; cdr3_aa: CAISDPLGGDETQYF
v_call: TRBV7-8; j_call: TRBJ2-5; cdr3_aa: CASRAGTGQETQYF
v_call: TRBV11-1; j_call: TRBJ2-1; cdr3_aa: CASSPDRGWQFF
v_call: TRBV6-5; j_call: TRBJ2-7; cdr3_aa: CASSYSNGHGYEQYF
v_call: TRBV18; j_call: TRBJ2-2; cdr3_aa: CASSPLQGNTGELFF
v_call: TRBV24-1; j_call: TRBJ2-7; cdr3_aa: CATSSGSEQYF
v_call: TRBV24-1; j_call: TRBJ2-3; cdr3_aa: CATSDPLAERTDTQYF
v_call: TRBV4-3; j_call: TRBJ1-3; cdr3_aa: CASSQAVFSGASGNTIYF
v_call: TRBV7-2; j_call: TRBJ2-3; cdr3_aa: CASKKEASTDTQYF
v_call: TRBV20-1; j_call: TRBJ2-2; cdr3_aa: CSAPRTGGRTGELFF
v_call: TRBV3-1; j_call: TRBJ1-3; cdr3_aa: CASSQGAPSGNTIYF
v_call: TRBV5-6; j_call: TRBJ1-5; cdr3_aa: CASTSRQGARQPQHF
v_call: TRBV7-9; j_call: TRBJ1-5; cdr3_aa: CASTMGSNQPQHF
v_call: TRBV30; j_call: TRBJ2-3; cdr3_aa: CAWSVLNSDTQYF
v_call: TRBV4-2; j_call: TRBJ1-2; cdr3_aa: CASSQDLTEPIGYTF
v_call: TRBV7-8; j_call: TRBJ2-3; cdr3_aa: CASSAELAYLTDTQYF
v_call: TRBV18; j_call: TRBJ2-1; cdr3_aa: CASSPVSSGGRWFF
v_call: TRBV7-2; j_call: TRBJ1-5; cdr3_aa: CASSPGAVGQPQHF
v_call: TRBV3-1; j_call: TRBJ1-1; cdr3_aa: CASSATGQPTEAFF
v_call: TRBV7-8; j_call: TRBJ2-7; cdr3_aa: CASSFPGTSEYF
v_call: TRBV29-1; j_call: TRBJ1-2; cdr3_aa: CSVLSGASNYGYTF
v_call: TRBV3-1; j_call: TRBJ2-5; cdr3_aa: CASSQDGGRTQETQYF
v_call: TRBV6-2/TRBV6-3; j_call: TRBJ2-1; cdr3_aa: CASSYQGCNEQFF
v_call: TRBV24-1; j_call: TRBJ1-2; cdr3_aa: CATSDSGRAPYGYTF
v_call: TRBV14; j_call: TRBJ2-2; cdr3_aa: CASSLGLDRGRTGELFF
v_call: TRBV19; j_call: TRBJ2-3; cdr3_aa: CASNEGSTDTQYF